Detailed here is one TCR beta chain. No antigen is known for it. The data are from a study of blood T cells in healthy people across ages. Study outcomes and limitations: Researchers judged that diversity estimates from one million T cells fell short of true values.

The V gene's germline CDR1 is SGHRS and CDR2 YFSETQ. CDR3 length: 16 residues. With 0 bases removed from V and 4 bases from J, the gap between germline ends came to 16 bases. With a J-beta primer mix and a sample-barcoded 5' primer, a second PCR ran about 7 to 12 cycles. From the 5' RACE reads, TCRdb called clonotypes with MiXCR, one entry per CDR3 protein. The sample includes about 770,000 distinct CDR3 sequences, around two fifths of them seen just once. Source material: blood. This receptor was taken from a man in his 60s in good health. The chain employs TRBV5-1 and TRBJ1-1; D may be TRBD1 (6 bases). DNA of the CDR3: TGCGCCAGCAGCTTGGCCGGGACACCGAGGGCCACTGAAGCTTTCTTT. It translates to CASSLAGTPRATEAFF.